Presented here are 9 T cell receptor beta chains from one specimen sequenced in a study of cytomegalovirus exposure and HLA in healthy donors. Amplification used 60 Vbeta primers and 13 Jbeta primers. Clones were read by immunoSEQ multiplex PCR, and TCRdb kept only the in-frame ones, dropping some. This sample's table reports about 72,000 clones. The sample consisted of PBMCs. These receptors were obtained from a man in his forties in good health and CMV-seronegative.

V gene TRBV4-2 combines with J gene TRBJ2-3, with D maybe TRBD2 (5 bases). Trimming left V 1 base short and J 2 bases short, with 10 bases between. CDR1 LGHNA and CDR2 YNFKEQ come from the germline V gene. This CDR3 is 15 amino acids long. The CDR3 is CASSQGGQSTDTQYF. CDR3 in DNA: TGTGCCAGCAGCCAAGGAGGGCAGTCCACAGATACGCAGTATTTT.

The chain joins TRBV10-3 to TRBJ2-7; D is undetermined. The CDR3 loop spans 14 amino acids. CDR1 is ENHRY and CDR2 is SYGVKD in the germline V gene. V lost 3 bases to trimming and J lost 2 bases, with 11 bases between them. CDR3 coding DNA: TGTGCCATCAGTGATAAACAGCCCCCCTACGAGCAGTACTTC. As protein: CAISDKQPPYEQYF.

The chain couples TRBV6-5 to TRBJ1-4; possibly TRBD1 for D (6 bases). Germline V gene lookup returns CDR1 MNHEY and CDR2 SVGAGI. CDR3 length: 12 amino acids. With 5 bases removed from V and 10 bases from J, the gap between germline ends came to 11 bases. The CDR3 coding sequence is TGTGCCAGCAGTGAACAGGGTGGAAAACTGTTTTTT. Its translation is CASSEQGGKLFF.

This rearrangement joins TRBV6-5 to TRBJ2-7, with 8 bases matching TRBD1. CDR1 is MNHEY and CDR2 is SVGAGI in the germline V gene. Unmatched junction bases numbered 6, after V lost 6 bases and J lost 2 bases. This CDR3 has 14 residues. This CDR3 reads CASRGQVGAYEQYF. CDR3 nucleotide sequence: TGTGCCAGCAGGGGACAGGTAGGCGCCTACGAGCAGTACTTC.

This sequence joins TRBV9 and TRBJ2-2; D perhaps matches TRBD2 (7 bases). Looked up from germline, CDR1 is SGDLS and CDR2 is YYNGEE. CDR3 length: 16 residues. V shed 0 bases and J shed 5 bases, with 14 bases lying between them. The CDR3 DNA reads as TGTGCCAGCAGCGTAGACGGGGGGCGGGTAACCGGGGAGCTGTTTTTT. Translation: CASSVDGGRVTGELFF.

About this clone itself: One junction end disagrees with the germline gene, perhaps due to a read error. The rearrangement links TRBV5-8 to TRBJ1-6; 7 nucleotides agree with TRBD1. The CDR3 runs 14 residues. Per the germline V gene, CDR1 is SGHTS and CDR2 is YDEGEE. The CDR3 DNA reads TGTGCCAGCAGATTGGGACAGTTCAATTCACCCCTCCACTTT. Residues: CASRLGQFNSPLHF.

The V gene is TRBV4-1, the J gene TRBJ2-7; 8 bases match TRBD2. Germline loops: CDR1 MGHRA, CDR2 YSYEKL. The J segment lost 0 bases and the V segment lost 0 bases, leaving 10 bases of the junction unmatched. This CDR3 is 18 amino acids long. The CDR3: CASSQDGSSGTTSYEQYF. The CDR3 nucleotides are TGCGCCAGCAGCCAAGACGGAAGTAGCGGGACTACCTCCTACGAGCAGTACTTC.

The chain links TRBV6-5 to TRBJ1-1; 7 bases line up with TRBD1. The trim removed 8 bases at V and 1 base at J, leaving 4 bases unmatched. The CDR3 runs to 13 residues. Germline CDR1 is MNHEY and CDR2 is SVGAGI. DNA of the CDR3: TGTGCCAGCTTGACAGGGCCGAACACTGAAGCTTTCTTT. It yields the protein CASLTGPNTEAFF.

This chain connects TRBV27 to TRBJ2-7; the D gene is possibly TRBD2 (7 bases). V was pared by 5 bases and J by 5 bases, with 16 bases between. This CDR3 has 14 amino acids. Germline V gene sequence: CDR1 MNHEY, CDR2 SMNVEV (reference sequence). The chain's CDR3 is CASSPRGGGNEQYF. For the CDR3, the DNA is TGTGCCAGCAGTCCTAGGGGGGGAGGGAACGAGCAGTACTTC.